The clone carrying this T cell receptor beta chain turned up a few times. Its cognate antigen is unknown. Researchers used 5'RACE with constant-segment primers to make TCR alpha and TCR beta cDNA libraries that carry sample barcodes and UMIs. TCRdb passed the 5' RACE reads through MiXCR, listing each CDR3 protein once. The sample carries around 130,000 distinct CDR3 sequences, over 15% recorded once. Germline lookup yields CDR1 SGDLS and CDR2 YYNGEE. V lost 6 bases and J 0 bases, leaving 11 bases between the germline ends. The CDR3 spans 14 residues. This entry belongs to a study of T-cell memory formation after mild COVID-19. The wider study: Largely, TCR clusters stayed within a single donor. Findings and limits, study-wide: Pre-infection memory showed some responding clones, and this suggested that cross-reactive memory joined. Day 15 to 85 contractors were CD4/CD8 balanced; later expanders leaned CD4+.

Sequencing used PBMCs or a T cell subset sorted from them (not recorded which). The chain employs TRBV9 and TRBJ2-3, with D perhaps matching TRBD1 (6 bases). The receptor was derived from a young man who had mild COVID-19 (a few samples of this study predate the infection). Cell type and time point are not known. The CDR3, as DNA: TGTGCCAGCACCCTGGACAGTAGCACAGATACGCAGTATTTT. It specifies CASTLDSSTDTQYF.